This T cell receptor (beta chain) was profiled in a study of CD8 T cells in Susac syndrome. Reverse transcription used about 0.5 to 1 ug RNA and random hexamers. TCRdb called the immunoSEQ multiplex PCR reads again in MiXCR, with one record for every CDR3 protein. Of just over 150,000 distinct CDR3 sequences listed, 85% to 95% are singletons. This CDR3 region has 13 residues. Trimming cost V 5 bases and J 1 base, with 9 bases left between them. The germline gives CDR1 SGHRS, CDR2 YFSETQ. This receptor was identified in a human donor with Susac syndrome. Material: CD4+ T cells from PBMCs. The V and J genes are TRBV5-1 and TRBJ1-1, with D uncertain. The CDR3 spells CASSARENTEAFF. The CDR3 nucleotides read TGCGCCAGCAGTGCCAGAGAGAACACTGAAGCTTTCTTT.